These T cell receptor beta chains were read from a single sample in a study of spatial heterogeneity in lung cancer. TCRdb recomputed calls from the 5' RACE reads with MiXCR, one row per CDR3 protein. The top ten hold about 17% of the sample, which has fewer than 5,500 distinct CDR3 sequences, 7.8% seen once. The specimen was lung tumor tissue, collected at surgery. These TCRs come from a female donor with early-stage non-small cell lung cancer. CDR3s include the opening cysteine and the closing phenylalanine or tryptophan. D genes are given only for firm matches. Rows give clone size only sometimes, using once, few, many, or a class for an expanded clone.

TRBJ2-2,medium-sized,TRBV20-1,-,CSARKVPHVTGELFF,TGCAGTGCTAGGAAGGTTCCGCATGTCACCGGGGAGCTGTTTTTT
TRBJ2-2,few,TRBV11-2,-,CASSSFGELFF,TGTGCCAGCAGCTCCTTCGGGGAGCTGTTTTTT
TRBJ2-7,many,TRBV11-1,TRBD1,CASSVVGTDQTYEQYF,TGTGCCAGCAGCGTCGTGGGGACAGACCAAACCTACGAGCAGTACTTC
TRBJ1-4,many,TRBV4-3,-,CASSRTNRGRNEKLFF,TGCGCCAGCAGCCGAACCAACAGAGGGCGGAATGAAAAACTGTTTTTT
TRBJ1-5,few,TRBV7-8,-,CASSGEGLYSNQPQHF,TGTGCCAGCAGCGGAGAGGGGCTCTATAGCAATCAGCCCCAGCATTTT
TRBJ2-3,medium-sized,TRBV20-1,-,CSASPRGDTQYF,TGCAGTGCTAGCCCGCGGGGAGATACGCAGTATTTT
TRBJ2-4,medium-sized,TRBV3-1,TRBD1,CASSQELGQGASIQYF,TGTGCCAGCAGCCAAGAACTGGGACAGGGGGCATCCATTCAGTACTTC
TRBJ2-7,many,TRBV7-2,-,CASSLAYGQTYEQYF,TGTGCCAGCAGCTTAGCTTATGGACAGACCTACGAGCAGTACTTC
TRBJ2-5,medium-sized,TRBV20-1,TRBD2,CSASWVGRETQYF,TGCAGTGCTAGTTGGGTCGGGAGGGAGACCCAGTACTTC
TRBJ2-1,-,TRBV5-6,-,CASSLPGTTSAEQFF,TGTGCCAGCAGCTTGCCCGGGACGACCTCCGCTGAGCAGTTCTTC
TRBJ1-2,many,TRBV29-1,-,CSADSGRYGYTF,TGCAGCGCGGACTCTGGGCGGTATGGCTACACCTTC
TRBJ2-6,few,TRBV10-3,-,CAIGTASGANVLTF,TGTGCCATCGGGACCGCCTCTGGGGCCAACGTCCTGACTTTC
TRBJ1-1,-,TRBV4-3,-,CASSQAWGGTEAFF,TGCGCCAGCAGCCAAGCGTGGGGGGGAACTGAAGCTTTCTTT
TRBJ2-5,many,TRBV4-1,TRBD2,CASSQDDGGGQETQYF,TGCGCCAGCAGCCAAGATGACGGCGGGGGACAAGAGACCCAGTACTTC
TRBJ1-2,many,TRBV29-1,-,CSVGSTAYEEHTF,TGCAGCGTTGGCTCGACAGCATACGAAGAACACACCTTC
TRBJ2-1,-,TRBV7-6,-,CASSLGGVYNEQFF,TGTGCCAGCAGCTTAGGAGGCGTTTACAATGAGCAGTTCTTC
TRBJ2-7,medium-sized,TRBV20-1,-,CSARKRDPGGVRYEQYF,TGCAGTGCTAGAAAGAGGGACCCCGGGGGCGTGCGCTACGAGCAGTACTTC
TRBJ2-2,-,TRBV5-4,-,CASSLGGDGGELFF,TGTGCCAGCAGCTTGGGAGGGGACGGCGGGGAGCTGTTTTTT
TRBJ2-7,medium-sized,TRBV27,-,CASSISPVYEQYF,TGTGCCAGCAGTATATCGCCGGTCTACGAGCAGTACTTC
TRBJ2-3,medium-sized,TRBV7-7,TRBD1,CASSIGQGLTDTQYF,TGTGCCAGCAGCATCGGACAGGGATTGACAGATACGCAGTATTTT
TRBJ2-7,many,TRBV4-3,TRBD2,CASSQDPVAGGYEQYF,TGCGCCAGCAGCCAAGATCCCGTAGCGGGGGGTTACGAGCAGTACTTC
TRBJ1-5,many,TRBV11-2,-,CASSLSSNQPQHF,TGTGCCAGCAGCTTATCTAGCAATCAGCCCCAGCATTTT
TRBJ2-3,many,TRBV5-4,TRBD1,CASSPGQGVSNTQYF,TGTGCCAGCAGCCCTGGACAGGGGGTTTCGAATACGCAGTATTTT
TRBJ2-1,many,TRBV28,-,CASTILSSSYNEQFF,TGTGCCAGCACTATACTAAGTAGCTCCTACAATGAGCAGTTCTTC
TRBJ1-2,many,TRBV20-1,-,CSASWGNYGYTF,TGCAGTGCTAGCTGGGGAAACTATGGCTACACCTTC
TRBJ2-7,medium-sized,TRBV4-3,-,CASSQARQVSYEQYF,TGCGCCAGCAGCCAAGCCAGACAGGTCTCCTACGAGCAGTACTTC
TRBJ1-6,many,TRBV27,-,CASTPYGGMSSPLHF,TGTGCCAGCACTCCCTATGGCGGGATGAGCTCACCCCTCCACTTT
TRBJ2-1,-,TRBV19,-,CASSIGFGGRVMDSSYNEQFF,TGTGCCAGTAGTATAGGGTTTGGGGGAAGGGTGATGGACAGCTCCTACAATGAGCAGTTCTTC
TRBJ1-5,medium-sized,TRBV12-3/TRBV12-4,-,CASSFNTNSNQPQHF,TGTGCCAGCAGTTTCAACACCAATAGCAATCAGCCCCAGCATTTT
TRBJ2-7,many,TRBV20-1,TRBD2,CSASWTSGPTGEQYF,TGCAGTGCTAGTTGGACTAGCGGGCCCACTGGGGAGCAGTACTTC
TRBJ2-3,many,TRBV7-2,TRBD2,CASVSTPLAGMTDTQYF,TGTGCCAGCGTCTCGACCCCACTAGCGGGAATGACAGATACGCAGTATTTT
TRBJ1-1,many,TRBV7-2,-,CASSTSRGAEAFF,TGTGCCAGCAGCACATCCCGGGGCGCTGAAGCTTTCTTT
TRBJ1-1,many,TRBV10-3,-,CAISGQDLMNTEAFF,TGTGCCATCAGTGGACAAGATCTAATGAACACTGAAGCTTTCTTT
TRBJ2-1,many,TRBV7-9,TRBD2,CASSPKTSGVYNEQFF,TGTGCCAGCAGCCCGAAGACTAGCGGGGTCTACAATGAGCAGTTCTTC
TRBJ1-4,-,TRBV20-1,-,CSARDMGGSNEKLFF,TGCAGTGCTAGAGATATGGGGGGAAGTAATGAAAAACTGTTTTTT
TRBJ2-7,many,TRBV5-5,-,CASKASRGSSYEQYF,TGTGCCAGCAAAGCCTCGCGGGGAAGCTCCTACGAGCAGTACTTC
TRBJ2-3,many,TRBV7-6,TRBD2,CASSPRTSGGSSDTQYF,TGTGCCAGCAGCCCGAGGACTAGCGGGGGGAGTTCAGATACGCAGTATTTT
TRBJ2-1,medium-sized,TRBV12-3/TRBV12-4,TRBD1,CASSSWTGLVGEQFF,TGTGCCAGCAGTTCCTGGACAGGATTGGTCGGGGAGCAGTTCTTC
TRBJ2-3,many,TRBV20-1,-,CSAREGFTDTQYF,TGCAGTGCTAGGGAGGGCTTCACAGATACGCAGTATTTT
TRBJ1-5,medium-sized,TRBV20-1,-,CSASPGPRRIGTVYQPQHF,TGCAGTGCTTCCCCCGGGCCCAGGAGGATTGGAACCGTCTATCAGCCCCAGCATTTT
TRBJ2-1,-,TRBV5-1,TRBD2,CASSFFRGGREQFF,TGCGCCAGCAGCTTCTTTCGGGGGGGCCGTGAGCAGTTCTTC
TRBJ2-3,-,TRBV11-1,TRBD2,CASSPGLAGGTTDTQYF,TGTGCCAGCAGCCCAGGACTAGCGGGAGGGACCACAGATACGCAGTATTTT
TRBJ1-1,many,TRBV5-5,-,CASSFSLTVNTEAFF,TGTGCCAGCAGCTTTTCATTAACAGTGAACACTGAAGCTTTCTTT
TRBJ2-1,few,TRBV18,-,CASTTGTAVPNEQFF,TGTGCCAGCACAACCGGGACGGCGGTACCCAATGAGCAGTTCTTC
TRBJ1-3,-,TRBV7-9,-,CASSRGKTGNTIYF,TGTGCCAGCAGCAGGGGGAAAACTGGAAACACCATATATTTT
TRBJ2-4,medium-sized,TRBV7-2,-,CASSLGDLAKNIQYF,TGTGCCAGCAGCTTGGGGGACCTAGCCAAAAACATTCAGTACTTC